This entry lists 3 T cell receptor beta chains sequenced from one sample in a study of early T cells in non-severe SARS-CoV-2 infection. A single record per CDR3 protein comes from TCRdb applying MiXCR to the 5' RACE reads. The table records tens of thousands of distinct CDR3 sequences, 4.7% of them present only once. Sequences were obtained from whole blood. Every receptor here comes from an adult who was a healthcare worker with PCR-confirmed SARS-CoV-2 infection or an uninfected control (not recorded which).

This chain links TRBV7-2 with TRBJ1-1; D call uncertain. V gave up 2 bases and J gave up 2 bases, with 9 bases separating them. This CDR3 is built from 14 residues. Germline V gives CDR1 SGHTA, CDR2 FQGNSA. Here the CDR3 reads CASSLFGLNTEAFF. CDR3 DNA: TGTGCCAGCAGCTTATTTGGATTAAACACTGAAGCTTTCTTT.

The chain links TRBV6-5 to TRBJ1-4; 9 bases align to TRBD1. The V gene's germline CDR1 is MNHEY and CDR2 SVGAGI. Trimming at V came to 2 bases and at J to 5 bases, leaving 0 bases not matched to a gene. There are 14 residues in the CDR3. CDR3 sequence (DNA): TGTGCCAGCAGTTACGACAGGGGGAATGAAAAACTGTTTTTT. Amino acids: CASSYDRGNEKLFF.

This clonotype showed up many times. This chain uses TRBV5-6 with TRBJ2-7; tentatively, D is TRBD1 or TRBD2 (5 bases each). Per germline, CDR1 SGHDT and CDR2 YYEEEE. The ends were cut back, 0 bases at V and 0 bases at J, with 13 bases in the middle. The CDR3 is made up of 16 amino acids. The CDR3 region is CASSLAGTHSSYEQYF. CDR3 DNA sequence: TGTGCCAGCAGCTTGGCCGGGACCCATAGCTCCTACGAGCAGTACTTC.